The 8 T cell receptor beta chains below were found in one sample sequenced in a study of blood T cell repertoires in COVID-19 (dated by TCRdb to the early 2020s). Libraries were built with the immunoSEQ multiplex PCR assay. Entries here come from immuneACCESS through TCRdb and include only in-frame sequences with V and J called. Some clones fail to appear in such tables; in the studies checked, an unresolved V gene covers under half of the shortfall, and the cause of the remainder is unknown. The sample includes 210,000 or so clones, with 82% observed a single time. The ten largest account for about 12% of the sample. Sequenced: peripheral blood. Receptor source: a woman between 40 and 50 years old with acute or convalescent COVID-19.

V and J are TRBV3-1 (or the pseudogene TRBV3-2) and TRBJ1-2, with TRBD1 matching 8 bases. Germline V CDR1 and CDR2: LGHDT, YNNKEL (reference sequence). This CDR3 is built from 13 residues. Trimming took 5 bases from V and 8 from J; bases not matched to a gene: 7. The CDR3 here is CASSDGQGDGYTF. The DNA for the CDR3 is TGTGCCAGCAGCGATGGACAGGGAGACGGCTACACCTTC.

With respect to this clone: The identical CDR3 is also encoded by other nucleotide sequences in the sample. The chain has TRBV3-1 (or the pseudogene TRBV3-2) and TRBJ2-7, with no clear D. V lost 3 bases and J 0 bases, leaving 6 bases between the germline ends. Per the germline V gene, CDR1 is LGHDT and CDR2 is YNNKEL (reference sequence). The length of the CDR3 is 13 residues. The CDR3 DNA reads TGTGCCAGCAGCCATCCTAGCTCCTACGAGCAGTACTTC. Its protein product is CASSHPSSYEQYF.

The V gene is TRBV6-5, the J gene TRBJ1-6, with D possibly matching TRBD1 (6 bases). Trimming pared 8 bases from V and 10 bases from J, leaving 21 bases between. Germline lookup yields CDR1 MNHEY and CDR2 SVGAGI. This CDR3 contains 15 residues. The CDR3 here is CASSPSSGVGSPLHF. The DNA of the CDR3 is TGTGCCAGCTCCCCCTCCTCAGGGGTTGGGTCACCCCTCCACTTT.

This sequence joins TRBV27 and TRBJ2-7; the D gene is possibly TRBD2 (6 bases). The CDR3 sequence is 15 residues long. The V end lost 0 bases, the J end lost 3 bases, and 12 bases lay between the germline ends. From germline, CDR1 is MNHEY and CDR2 SMNVEV (reference sequence). DNA for the CDR3: TGTGCCAGCAGTTTATCGCCGGGGGTAGTCTACGAGCAGTACTTC. The encoded protein is CASSLSPGVVYEQYF.

The chain has TRBV6-1 and TRBJ1-5, with TRBD1 as a possible D gene (5 bases). Germline CDR1 is MNHNS and CDR2 is SASEGT. This CDR3 spans 16 amino acids. Trimming pared 1 base from V and 4 bases from J, leaving 14 bases between. The CDR3 DNA is TGTGCCAGCAGTGAAGACAGGACAATGGGTAATCAGCCCCAGCATTTT. It encodes CASSEDRTMGNQPQHF.

In nucleotides, the CDR3 is TGTGCCATCAGTGAGTCGAATCTAGCGGGGGGCAGGAATGAGCAGTTCTTC. Residues: CAISESNLAGGRNEQFF. This rearrangement joins TRBV10-3 to TRBJ2-1, with 11 bases fitting TRBD2. Trimming cost V 0 bases and J 7 bases; bases outside gene matches: 8. The CDR3 consists of 17 residues. CDR1 is ENHRY, CDR2 SYGVKD, per germline.

The chain uses TRBV27 and TRBJ2-7; D perhaps matches TRBD1 (6 bases). CDR3 length: 17 amino acids. V was shortened by 3 bases and J by 1 base, with 19 bases between the two germline ends. Germline-derived CDR1 and CDR2 are MNHEY and SMNVEV (reference sequence). CDR3 DNA: TGTGCCAGCAGTTTGCTGGGGGCAGACAGGCTTTCCTACGAGCAGTACTTC. The encoded protein is CASSLLGADRLSYEQYF.

This clone was picked up one time. The J gene is TRBJ1-6, the V gene TRBV25-1; a weak D match, TRBD1 (5 bases). The CDR3 sequence is 13 residues long. Trimming shortened V by 8 bases and J by 10 bases, and 15 bases separated the two germline ends. Germline V lookup: CDR1 MGHDK, CDR2 SYGVNS. Here the CDR3 reads CASGARAHSPLHF. The CDR3 nucleotides read TGTGCCAGCGGGGCCCGTGCCCACTCACCCCTCCACTTT. Supplemented by reference TRBV25-1 and TRBJ1-6, the full variable domain reads EADIYQTPRYLVIGTGKKITLECSQTMGHDKMYWYQQDPGMELHLIHYSYGVNSTEKGDLSSESTVSRIRTEHFPLTLESARPSHTSQYLCASGARAHSPLHFGNGTRLTVT.